The rows below give T cell receptor beta chains drawn from one sample of a study of cytomegalovirus exposure and HLA in healthy donors. Here immunoSEQ multiplex PCR was the method, and the copy in TCRdb shows in-frame clones only, minus some. The sample shows about 120,000 clones, over 60% of them seen only once. Sequencing was carried out using PBMCs. The receptors were gathered from a woman in her twenties or thirties in good health and CMV-seropositive. The CDR3 runs from the conserved cysteine through the conserved F or W. Each record gives: V gene, D gene, J gene, CDR3 length, clone size, CDR3 DNA, CDR3 protein. The D gene is left open where the match is weak. The size field is filled for only some rows; it gives once, few, many or a size class.

TRBV6-5	-	TRBJ2-3	13	-	TGTGCCAGCAGTAGTTTTTCAGCAGATACGCAGTATTTT	CASSSFSADTQYF
TRBV4-2	TRBD1	TRBJ2-3	14	-	TGTGCCACCGGACAGGGTCCCAACACAGATACGCAGTATTTT	CATGQGPNTDTQYF
TRBV13	TRBD2	TRBJ2-5	17	few	TGTGCCAGCAGCCCAGGACTAGCGGGCCTAAACGAGGAGACCCAGTACTTC	CASSPGLAGLNEETQYF
TRBV2	TRBD2	TRBJ2-7	16	-	TGTGCCAGCAGTGCCCGTGGACTAGCGGGGCTCTACGAGCAGTACTTC	CASSARGLAGLYEQYF
TRBV7-9	-	TRBJ2-1	16	-	TGTGCCAGCAGCTTATCCCTCGCGGGGAGCCTCAATGAGCAGTTCTTC	CASSLSLAGSLNEQFF
TRBV19	-	TRBJ1-3	12	-	TGTGCCAGTTCATACATTGGAAACACCATATATTTT	CASSYIGNTIYF
TRBV27	-	TRBJ1-4	13	-	TGTGCCAGCAGGCGGGGGATCCATGAAAAACTGTTTTTT	CASRRGIHEKLFF
TRBV2	TRBD2	TRBJ2-1	16	-	TGTGCCAGCAGTCAGACTAGCGGGGGGGCCTACAATGAGCAGTTCTTC	CASSQTSGGAYNEQFF
TRBV6-1	TRBD1	TRBJ2-7	13	few	TGTGCCAGCAGTCGGGACAGTAACTACGAGCAGTACTTC	CASSRDSNYEQYF
TRBV29-1	TRBD1	TRBJ1-2	13	-	TGCAGCGTTGGGGGGGGACAGGGCTATGGCTACACCTTC	CSVGGGQGYGYTF
TRBV5-1	-	TRBJ1-1	15	many	TGCGCCAGCAGCTTGGGTACTCAGGGGAACACTGAAGCTTTCTTT	CASSLGTQGNTEAFF
TRBV28	-	TRBJ2-7	12	once	TGTGCCAGCGGTATTGTCCGGTACGAGCAGTACTTC	CASGIVRYEQYF
TRBV5-6	TRBD1	TRBJ2-5	15	-	TGTGCCAGCAGCCCGTCGACAGGGACCCAAGAGACCCAGTACTTC	CASSPSTGTQETQYF
TRBV7-2	TRBD1	TRBJ1-3	15	-	TGTGCCAGCAGCAAAACAGGGGGGTCTGGAAACACCATATATTTT	CASSKTGGSGNTIYF
TRBV6-5	TRBD2	TRBJ2-2	14	few	TGTGCCAGCAGTTACACGGGGGGCACCGGGGAGCTGTTTTTT	CASSYTGGTGELFF
TRBV9	-	TRBJ1-1	15	-	TGTGCCAGCGGACCAGGGGCGCGAGGTAACACTGAAGCTTTCTTT	CASGPGARGNTEAFF
TRBV6-5	-	TRBJ1-4	13	few	TGTGCCAGCAGTTACTCGTTCCGTGAAAAACTGTTTTTT	CASSYSFREKLFF
TRBV5-5	TRBD1	TRBJ2-5	15	-	TGTGCCAGCAGCGGACAGGGACAGGGGACAGGGACCCAGTACTTC	CASSGQGQGTGTQYF
TRBV5-6	-	TRBJ1-1	15	-	TGTGCCAGCAGCTTGCGGGGGGCCGGTTTGACTGAAGCTTTCTTT	CASSLRGAGLTEAFF
TRBV4-1	-	TRBJ2-1	12	-	TGCGCCAGCAGCCTGGAGCGGACTAAGCAGTTCTTC	CASSLERTKQFF
TRBV5-6	TRBD1	TRBJ2-7	14	few	TGTGCCAGCAGCGGGGGACAGGGGCTTTACGAGCAGTACTTC	CASSGGQGLYEQYF
TRBV28	-	TRBJ2-5	13	-	TGTGCCATCTCACAGGGATTCAAAAAGACCCAGTACTTC	CAISQGFKKTQYF
TRBV4-3	TRBD1	TRBJ1-6	15	-	TGCGCCAGCAGCCAAGCGGACAGGGAGAGGGATCCCCTCCACTTT	CASSQADRERDPLHF
TRBV4-1	-	TRBJ2-7	15	-	TGCGCCAGCAGCCAAGAGGGGCCTCCGAGCTACGAGCAGTACTTC	CASSQEGPPSYEQYF
TRBV30	TRBD2	TRBJ2-5	15	-	TGTGCCTGGAGTGTAGGATCTAGCGGGGGAGAGACCCAGTACTTC	CAWSVGSSGGETQYF
TRBV6-4	-	TRBJ2-3	13	-	TGTGCCAGCAGTGCCAGGTCCACAGATACGCAGTATTTT	CASSARSTDTQYF
TRBV4-3	-	TRBJ2-2	14	-	TGCGCCAGCAGCCAACTACGGTCGTTCGGGGAGCTGTTTTTT	CASSQLRSFGELFF
TRBV29-1	-	TRBJ1-1	13	once	TGCAGCGTGTGGGGGGTGGCGGACACTGAAGCTTTCTTT	CSVWGVADTEAFF
TRBV6-5	TRBD1	TRBJ2-6	15	-	TGTGCCAGCAGTCACGGGACAGGGTGGGCCAACGTCCTGACTTTC	CASSHGTGWANVLTF
TRBV2	-	TRBJ2-1	11	-	TGTGCCACCTCCGGGTACAATGAGCAGTTCTTC	CATSGYNEQFF
TRBV4-3	-	TRBJ2-1	16	-	TGCGCCAGCAGCCAAGATCCCGTAGACCCGGGCAATGAGCAGTTCTTC	CASSQDPVDPGNEQFF
TRBV6-5	-	TRBJ2-2	13	few	TGTGCCAGCAGTACCTACGGAGGCGGGGAGCTGTTTTTT	CASSTYGGGELFF
TRBV7-3	TRBD2	TRBJ2-1	16	-	TGTGCCAGCAGCTCACCGGGACTAGCGGGGGGAGGAGAGCAGTTCTTC	CASSSPGLAGGGEQFF
TRBV4-1	TRBD1	TRBJ2-2	15	-	TGCGCCAGCAGCACAGGGGAATGGCACACCGGGGAGCTGTTTTTT	CASSTGEWHTGELFF
TRBV7-2	TRBD1	TRBJ2-1	16	once	TGTGCCAGCAGCTTAGATCTAGGGACAGGGGCGGGTGAGCAGTTCTTC	CASSLDLGTGAGEQFF
TRBV28	TRBD2	TRBJ2-7	15	-	TGTGCCAGCAGTTTTGGCGCTGCGGGGGGCTACGAGCAGTACTTC	CASSFGAAGGYEQYF
TRBV28	-	TRBJ2-7	14	few	TGTGCCACCACTGCTCCGGCGGCCTCCTACGAGCAGTACTTC	CATTAPAASYEQYF
TRBV7-9	-	TRBJ2-2	12	-	TGTTCCAGCAGCTTAAGAGCCGGGGAGCTGTTTTTT	CSSSLRAGELFF
TRBV7-6	-	TRBJ1-1	13	once	TGTGCCAGCAGACAAAACCTGAACACTGAAGCTTTCTTT	CASRQNLNTEAFF
TRBV6-1	TRBD1	TRBJ1-1	19	-	TGTGCCAGCAGTGTCGGGGCGGGGGGACAGGGGGCCTGGGGCACTGAAGCTTTCTTT	CASSVGAGGQGAWGTEAFF
TRBV6-1	TRBD1	TRBJ1-5	15	-	TGTGCCACGGCGTCCGGACAGGGTTGGGCTCAGCCCCAGCATTTT	CATASGQGWAQPQHF
TRBV9	TRBD1	TRBJ1-1	14	few	TGTGCCAGCAGCGTGGGGACAGGGGCGACCCAAGCTTTCTTT	CASSVGTGATQAFF
TRBV4-1	TRBD1	TRBJ2-5	17	-	TGCGCCAGCAGCCAAGGGCCCGGGACAGGGGGCCCAGAGACCCAGTACTTC	CASSQGPGTGGPETQYF
TRBV5-4	TRBD1	TRBJ1-3	16	-	TGTGCCAGCAGCGCGGGACAGGGTAAAACCTCGAACACCATATATTTT	CASSAGQGKTSNTIYF
TRBV7-2	-	TRBJ2-3	13	few	TGTGCCAGCAGCTTCACCCCCGGAGATACGCAGTATTTT	CASSFTPGDTQYF
TRBV27	TRBD1	TRBJ1-4	14	-	TGTGCCAGCACCCCTAGGGACAGGGGTGAAAAACTGTTTTTT	CASTPRDRGEKLFF
TRBV19	-	TRBJ2-4	14	-	TGTGCCAGTAGTATAGGACACAGGTCGAACATTCAGTACTTC	CASSIGHRSNIQYF
TRBV5-1	-	TRBJ2-7	18	-	TGCGCCAGCAGGCCCACGAGCGCAACTACCCAGGGCTCCTACGAGCAGTACTTC	CASRPTSATTQGSYEQYF
TRBV27	TRBD1	TRBJ1-6	17	-	TGTGCCAGCAGTTTAGTCGGACAGGGGAAGGATAATTCACCCCTCCACTTT	CASSLVGQGKDNSPLHF
TRBV15	TRBD1	TRBJ2-5	15	once	TGTGCCACCAGCAGAGGGACAGGGACCCTAGAGACCCAGTACTTC	CATSRGTGTLETQYF
TRBV7-2	-	TRBJ1-1	14	-	TGTGCCAGCCAGGGGAGTGGACCGAACACTGAAGCTTTCTTT	CASQGSGPNTEAFF
TRBV28	-	TRBJ1-6	14	-	TGTGCCAGCAGTTTGACGGGGGAGAATTCACCCCTCCACTTT	CASSLTGENSPLHF
TRBV19	-	TRBJ1-5	13	few	TGTGCCAGTGCCGGGACACTCAATCAGCCCCAGCATTTT	CASAGTLNQPQHF
TRBV2	-	TRBJ1-5	12	-	TGTGCCAGCAGTGACGTCAATCAGCCCCAGCATTTT	CASSDVNQPQHF
TRBV5-1	-	TRBJ2-7	14	-	TGCGCCAGCAGCTCTGGGGCAGGCAACTACGAGCAGTACTTC	CASSSGAGNYEQYF